This is a list of T cell receptor beta chains from one sample in a study of blood T cell repertoires in COVID-19. Libraries were prepared by immunoSEQ multiplex PCR; TCRdb keeps only in-frame clonotypes and omits some of them. The sample consists of some 1,400 clones, 85% to 95% of them appearing once. Sequencing input: peripheral blood. The source is a human donor in a cohort sampled during active COVID-19. The CDR3 runs from the conserved cysteine through the conserved F or W. Fields, in order: clone size, D gene, V gene, J gene, CDR3 protein, CDR3 DNA. D genes are given only for firm matches. Rows give clone size only sometimes, using once, few, many, or a class for an expanded clone.

.,TRBD2,TRBV3-1/TRBV3-2,TRBJ2-5,CASSQALAGVGKTQYF,TGTGCCAGCAGCCAAGCTCTAGCGGGGGTGGGGAAGACCCAGTACTTC
.,TRBD1,TRBV4-2,TRBJ1-1,CASSPRQGPNTEAFF,TGTGCCAGCAGCCCTCGACAGGGGCCTAACACTGAAGCTTTCTTT
.,TRBD2,TRBV3-1/TRBV3-2,TRBJ2-1,CASSQGPRGGRDEQFF,TGTGCCAGCAGCCAAGGGCCACGCGGGGGGCGGGATGAGCAGTTCTTC
.,.,TRBV5-4,TRBJ2-7,CASSLGTSGVEQYF,TGTGCCAGCAGCTTGGGGACCTCAGGGGTCGAGCAGTACTTC
.,TRBD1,TRBV19,TRBJ1-3,CASSTPSGQGVGDGNTIYF,TGTGCCAGTAGTACCCCCTCTGGACAGGGGGTCGGTGATGGAAACACCATATATTTT
.,TRBD1,TRBV11-2,TRBJ2-7,CASSSLRQGIFEQYF,TGTGCCAGCAGCTCCCTCCGACAGGGTATCTTCGAGCAGTACTTC
.,.,TRBV7-2,TRBJ2-6,CASSPPSNPGANVLTF,TGTGCCAGCAGCCCCCCCAGTAACCCTGGGGCCAACGTCCTGACTTTC
.,TRBD1,TRBV4-3,TRBJ1-2,CASSPQDRAGYGYTF,TGCGCCAGCAGCCCACAAGACAGGGCTGGCTATGGCTACACCTTC
.,TRBD2,TRBV5-4,TRBJ2-7,CASSLGITSGGRTYEQYF,TGTGCCAGCAGCTTGGGTATCACTAGCGGGGGGCGCACCTACGAGCAGTACTTC
.,TRBD2,TRBV5-4,TRBJ2-3,CASSQVASGGLRPDTQYF,TGTGCCAGCAGCCAGGTTGCTAGCGGGGGCCTACGTCCAGATACGCAGTATTTT
.,.,TRBV9,TRBJ1-3,CASRTGGAPGNTIYF,TGTGCCAGCAGGACGGGGGGAGCTCCTGGAAACACCATATATTTT
.,TRBD1,TRBV28,TRBJ1-6,CASSYPGQDASPLHF,TGTGCCAGCAGTTACCCGGGACAGGACGCTTCACCCCTCCACTTT
.,TRBD1,TRBV2,TRBJ2-2,CASRPRQGLPGELFF,TGTGCCAGCAGGCCGAGACAGGGGTTGCCCGGGGAGCTGTTTTTT
.,TRBD1,TRBV18,TRBJ1-2,CASSPGGQGHYGYTF,TGTGCCAGCTCACCAGGGGGACAGGGGCACTATGGCTACACCTTC
.,TRBD1,TRBV3-1/TRBV3-2,TRBJ2-2,CASSQGRTGSNTGELFF,TGTGCCAGCAGCCAAGGTCGGACAGGCTCGAACACCGGGGAGCTGTTTTTT
.,TRBD1,TRBV2,TRBJ1-5,CASSSTGTGDQPQHF,TGTGCCAGCAGTTCCACCGGGACAGGGGATCAGCCCCAGCATTTT
.,TRBD2,TRBV7-2,TRBJ2-2,CASSRPGGVGTGELFF,TGTGCCAGCAGCCGTCCGGGGGGGGTAGGCACCGGGGAGCTGTTTTTT
once,TRBD2,TRBV2,TRBJ2-3,CAKHRGDSTDTQYF,TGTGCCAAACACCGGGGGGATAGCACAGATACGCAGTATTTT
.,.,TRBV11-2,TRBJ2-5,CASSLFRDLKETQYF,TGTGCCAGCAGCTTGTTCCGGGACTTGAAAGAGACCCAGTACTTC
.,.,TRBV7-2,TRBJ2-1,CASSLVGGGVEGPNEQFF,TGTGCCAGCAGCTTAGTAGGGGGTGGGGTAGAGGGTCCCAATGAGCAGTTCTTC
.,.,TRBV2,TRBJ1-4,CASSELGTLNEKLFF,TGTGCCAGCAGTGAACTCGGGACACTGAATGAAAAACTGTTTTTT
.,.,TRBV3-1/TRBV3-2,TRBJ1-5,CASSQGFGDDQPQHF,TGTGCCAGCAGCCAAGGATTCGGGGATGATCAGCCCCAGCATTTT
.,.,TRBV7-6,TRBJ2-7,CASSLEGGGLYEQYF,TGTGCCAGCAGCTTAGAGGGGGGGGGCCTCTACGAGCAGTACTTC
.,TRBD1,TRBV30,TRBJ1-5,CAWSVQGQPQHF,TGTGCCTGGAGTGTACAGGGGCAGCCCCAGCATTTT
.,.,TRBV19,TRBJ1-2,CASRRDQALYGYTF,TGTGCCAGTAGAAGAGACCAGGCCCTGTATGGCTACACCTTC
.,.,TRBV2,TRBJ2-5,CASTEEGGETQYF,TGTGCCAGCACCGAGGAAGGAGGGGAGACCCAGTACTTC
.,.,TRBV10-1,TRBJ2-7,CASSHNLWTDSYEQYF,TGCGCCAGCAGTCACAACCTTTGGACAGACTCCTACGAGCAGTACTTC
once,.,TRBV11-2,TRBJ1-1,CASSLEWRERRTEAFF,TGTGCCAGCAGCTTAGAATGGCGCGAACGGAGAACTGAAGCTTTCTTT
.,TRBD2,TRBV9,TRBJ2-7,CASSVTSDSEQYF,TGTGCCAGCAGCGTAACTAGCGACTCCGAGCAGTACTTC
.,TRBD1,TRBV18,TRBJ1-1,CASSPNVQGASTEAFF,TGTGCCAGCTCACCAAATGTTCAGGGGGCGTCGACTGAAGCTTTCTTT